What follows are 24 T cell receptor beta chains derived from one specimen sequenced in a study of response to subunit inactivated influenza vaccine. TCRdb re-called the RT-PCR reads through MiXCR, storing one row per CDR3 protein. The data contain some 570,000 distinct CDR3 sequences, about 11% of them singletons. These data are also associated with another study on T cells expressing NK-cell markers. That work adds: cDNA encoding TCR beta was synthesized via 5'RACE template switching incorporating UMIs.

The specimen was PBMCs from blood, collected on the day of vaccination. These receptors were collected from a man between 45 and 60 years old who received an inactivated influenza vaccine.

The chain carries TRBV4-3 and TRBJ2-1; the D is unclear. The V end was cut by 0 bases, the J end by 2 bases, with 8 bases between. CDR3 length: 15 amino acids. CDR1 and CDR2 from the germline V gene are LGHNA and YSLEER. CDR3 in amino acids: CASSQEYQAYNEQFF. DNA for the CDR3: TGCGCCAGCAGCCAAGAATACCAGGCCTACAATGAGCAGTTCTTC.

At least ten counts were recorded for this clonotype. The chain has TRBV20-1 and TRBJ1-2, with a weak D call TRBD1 (5 bases). The V end was cut by 0 bases, the J end by 0 bases, with 14 bases between. This CDR3 has 16 amino acids. Germline V gene sequence: CDR1 DFQATT, CDR2 SNEGSKA (reference sequence). The CDR3: CSARDPRDRANYGYTF. CDR3 bases: TGCAGTGCTAGAGATCCCCGGGACCGAGCTAACTATGGCTACACCTTC.

The chain uses TRBV4-1 and TRBJ2-1; a possible D gene is TRBD2 (5 bases). The CDR3 has 16 amino acids. The V end was cut by 3 bases, the J end by 2 bases, with 14 bases between. Germline-derived CDR1 and CDR2 are MGHRA and YSYEKL. The CDR3 loop is CASSQSAAETYNEQFF. The CDR3 bases are TGCGCCAGCAGCCAGTCGGCAGCGGAGACCTACAATGAGCAGTTCTTC.

This clonotype was counted a few times. The rearrangement links TRBV4-3 to TRBJ1-1; D not certain. CDR3 length: 15 amino acids. Trimming removed 4 bases at V and 5 bases at J, with 17 bases between. From germline, CDR1 is LGHNA and CDR2 YSLEER. The DNA for the CDR3 is TGCGCCAGCAGCCCCCGGGCGGGAATCGGGACTGAAGCTTTCTTT. Its translation is CASSPRAGIGTEAFF.

V is TRBV6-2 or TRBV6-3 and J is TRBJ2-3; either TRBD1 or TRBD2 may fit D (5 bases each). This CDR3 has 16 amino acids. Germline V gene data show CDR1 as MNHEY and CDR2 as SVGEGT. The V gene lost 7 bases and the J gene lost 2 bases, with 19 bases spanning the gap. CDR3 sequence: CASTFIPGRTTDTQYF. CDR3 sequence (DNA): TGTGCCAGCACCTTCATCCCGGGACGGACCACAGATACGCAGTATTTT.

This clonotype was recorded at least ten times. V is TRBV21-1 and J is TRBJ1-2; the table calls TRBD1, which could not be checked here. TRBV21-1 is a pseudogene. CDR3 length: 17 amino acids. The CDR3 nucleotides are TGTGCCAGCAGCACCTGGACAGGGCGCACAAATAACTATGGCTACACCTTC. Translation gives CASSTWTGRTNNYGYTF.

This clonotype was seen a few times. The chain carries TRBV2 and TRBJ1-6; 10 nucleotides match TRBD1. The CDR3 loop spans 14 amino acids. Germline loops: CDR1 SNHLY, CDR2 FYNNEI. Losses at the gene ends were 6 bases for V and 9 bases for J; bases not matched to a gene: 5. The CDR3 region has the DNA TGTGCCAGCAGCAGGGGACAGGGGACTTCACCCCTCCACTTT. Encoded protein: CASSRGQGTSPLHF.

The CDR3 sequence is CASSQAGLLSYNEQFF. The CDR3 DNA sequence: TGCGCCAGCAGCCAAGCGGGACTACTCTCATACAATGAGCAGTTCTTC. The V gene is TRBV4-3, the J gene TRBJ2-1; 7 bases map to TRBD2. Germline CDR1 and CDR2: LGHNA and YSLEER. There are 16 residues in the CDR3. Trimming at V came to 1 base and at J to 4 bases, leaving 7 bases not matched to a gene.

The chain recombines TRBV27 with TRBJ1-1; D ambiguous. V lost 8 bases and J 1 base, leaving 11 bases between the germline ends. The CDR3 covers 13 residues. The germline V gene encodes CDR1 MNHEY and CDR2 SMNVEV (reference sequence). CDR3 nucleotide sequence: TGTGCCAGCGCTCTTTGGGGGAACACTGAAGCTTTCTTT. Protein product: CASALWGNTEAFF.

There are a few counts of this clonotype. V gene TRBV12-3 or TRBV12-4 combines with J gene TRBJ2-7; D is ambiguous. Trimming removed 1 base at V and 1 base at J, with 8 bases between. The CDR3 sequence is 14 residues long. The CDR3 DNA follows: TGTGCCAGCAGTTTAGGGAAAATATCCTACGAGCAGTACTTC. Residues: CASSLGKISYEQYF.

The J gene is TRBJ2-7, the V gene TRBV28, with D unresolved. The CDR3 runs 14 residues. CDR1 is MDHEN and CDR2 is SYDVKM in the germline V gene. The V gene lost 4 bases and the J gene lost 0 bases, with 10 bases spanning the gap. In DNA, the CDR3 is TGTGCCAGCAGTTCCTGGACGGACTCCTACGAGCAGTACTTC. This sequence encodes CASSSWTDSYEQYF.

This chain connects TRBV20-1 to TRBJ2-5; TRBD2 aligns across 7 bases. CDR3 length: 14 amino acids. V lost 5 bases to trimming and J lost 5 bases; unmatched junction nucleotides: 11. CDR1 DFQATT and CDR2 SNEGSKA come from the germline V gene (reference sequence). CDR3 loop: CSAAPLARSETQYF. The CDR3 bases are TGCAGTGCTGCTCCACTAGCGCGGTCGGAGACCCAGTACTTC.

J is TRBJ2-2 and V is TRBV10-3, with D possibly being TRBD1 (6 bases). The CDR3 sequence is 15 residues long. The ends were cut back, 11 bases at V and 0 bases at J, with 16 bases in the middle. The germline gives CDR1 ENHRY, CDR2 SYGVKD. The CDR3 sequence is CAALPGTSNTGELFF. In DNA form, the CDR3 reads TGTGCCGCATTGCCTGGGACATCGAACACCGGGGAGCTGTTTTTT.

This clonotype appeared a few times. CDR3: CASSTTSIPPWQYF. Here the CDR3 DNA reads TGTGCCAGCAGTACCACCTCTATTCCTCCATGGCAGTATTTT. This sequence joins TRBV28 and TRBJ2-3; D remains unclear. CDR1 is MDHEN and CDR2 is SYDVKM in the germline V gene. The CDR3 length is 14 residues. Trimming left V 5 bases short and J 11 bases short, with 20 bases between. The full variable domain, its missing parts supplied by reference TRBV28 and TRBJ2-3, is DVKVTQSSRYLVKRTGEKVFLECVQDMDHENMFWYRQDPGLGLRLIYFSYDVKMKEKGDIPEGYSVSREKKERFSLILESASTNQTSMYLCASSTTSIPPWQYFGPGTRLTVL.

The rearrangement joins TRBV7-2 to TRBJ2-3; TRBD1 might be the D (5 bases). The germline gives CDR1 SGHTA, CDR2 FQGNSA. V lost 5 bases, J lost 2 bases, and 17 bases lay in between. This CDR3 is built from 16 residues. DNA of the CDR3: TGTGCCAGCAGCCCCACGCCATGGGGCACCACAGATACGCAGTATTTT. Its protein is CASSPTPWGTTDTQYF.

The chain uses TRBV6-2 or TRBV6-3 and TRBJ2-6; no definite D call. The CDR3 runs 14 residues. Germline V CDR1 and CDR2: MNHEY, SVGEGT. The ends were cut back, 7 bases at V and 1 base at J, with 8 bases in the middle. The DNA of the CDR3 is TGTGCCAGCATCCAGAGATCTGGGGCCAACGTCCTGACTTTC. Residues: CASIQRSGANVLTF.

This clonotype occurred a few times. The V call is TRBV20-1, the J call TRBJ2-7, with 8 bases that match TRBD2. Germline V gene lookup returns CDR1 DFQATT and CDR2 SNEGSKA (reference sequence). J lost 2 bases, V lost 7 bases, and 7 bases had no gene match. This CDR3 has 13 residues. The CDR3 DNA follows: TGCAGTGGTCGGGGACTAGGAACCTACGAGCAGTACTTC. Translating it yields CSGRGLGTYEQYF.

This clonotype was observed a few times. This rearrangement joins TRBV12-3 or TRBV12-4 to TRBJ2-3; maybe TRBD1 (6 bases). The CDR3 totals 15 residues. The V end was cut by 5 bases, the J end by 2 bases, with 14 bases between. The CDR3 region is CASSQYRVLTDTQYF. CDR3 nucleotide sequence: TGTGCCAGCAGTCAATACAGGGTTCTCACAGATACGCAGTATTTT.

This rearrangement joins TRBV28 to TRBJ2-2, with D possibly called TRBD1 or TRBD2 (5 bases each). The CDR3 extends over 14 amino acids. V was clipped by 7 bases and J by 0 bases, with 9 bases between them. The germline gives CDR1 MDHEN, CDR2 SYDVKM. CDR3 nucleotide sequence: TGTGCCAGCATCGGGACGACGAACACCGGGGAGCTGTTTTTT. Its protein is CASIGTTNTGELFF.

The V and J genes are TRBV5-1 and TRBJ2-3, with D possibly being TRBD2 (6 bases). V lost 4 bases to trimming and J lost 2 bases, with 11 bases between them. Germline V gene sequence: CDR1 SGHRS, CDR2 YFSETQ. This CDR3 comprises 14 residues. The chain's CDR3 is CASSGSGITDTQYF. The CDR3 DNA sequence: TGCGCCAGCAGCGGTAGCGGTATCACAGATACGCAGTATTTT.

This chain connects TRBV14 to TRBJ1-3, with D possibly TRBD1 on 6 matching bases. V was shortened by 4 bases and J by 0 bases, with 13 bases between the two germline ends. The length of the CDR3 is 16 residues. Germline CDR1 SGHDN, CDR2 FVKESK. The CDR3 DNA follows: TGTGCCAGCAGCCGCTTGCAGGGGTACTCTGGAAACACCATATATTTT. Its translation: CASSRLQGYSGNTIYF.

The chain uses TRBV20-1 and TRBJ2-1; 8 nucleotides align to TRBD2. Trimming cost V 3 bases and J 8 bases; bases outside gene matches: 6. The CDR3 totals 13 residues. The germline V gene encodes CDR1 DFQATT and CDR2 SNEGSKA (reference sequence). CDR3 in DNA: TGCAGTGCTAGCGGGAGGGCAAGAGATGAGCAGTTCTTC. Amino acids: CSASGRARDEQFF.

The V and J genes are TRBV15 and TRBJ1-2; 8 bases align to TRBD1. CDR1 and CDR2 (germline): LNHNV, YYDKDF (reference sequence). The CDR3 sequence is 15 residues long. The trim removed 5 bases at V and 5 bases at J, leaving 10 bases unmatched. As DNA, the CDR3 is TGTGCCACCAGCTGGGAACAGGGGGGTCCTTATGGCTACACCTTC. It translates to CATSWEQGGPYGYTF. Full variable domain (missing parts from reference TRBV15 and TRBJ1-2): DAMVIQNPRYQVTQFGKPVTLSCSQTLNHNVMYWYQQKSSQAPKLLFHYYDKDFNNEADTPDNFQSRRPNTSFCFLDIRSPGLGDTAMYLCATSWEQGGPYGYTFGSGTRLTVV.

This clonotype was seen more than once but under ten times. V is TRBV15 and J is TRBJ2-2; no clear D. The CDR3 has 15 amino acids. The germline CDR1 and CDR2 sequences are LNHNV and YYDKDF (reference sequence). V was shortened by 0 bases and J by 4 bases, with 9 bases between the two germline ends. The CDR3 nucleotides are TGTGCCACCAGCAGAGATCGGACCTCCACCGGGGAGCTGTTTTTT. This sequence encodes CATSRDRTSTGELFF.